What follows are 6 T cell receptor beta chains derived from one specimen sequenced in a study of blood T cells in healthy people across ages. Primed by a sample-barcoded 5' primer and a J-beta primer mix, a second PCR proceeded for about 6 to 11 cycles. TCRdb re-called the 5' RACE reads with MiXCR, one entry per CDR3 protein. The top ten hold 20% to 25% of the sample, which has over 950,000 distinct CDR3 sequences, 51% seen once. The material sequenced was blood. These receptor sequences come from a woman aged 55-69 years in good health.

Only a few counts were recorded for this clonotype. The chain combines TRBV4-1 with TRBJ2-3, with 8 bases matching TRBD2. Germline values: CDR1 MGHRA, CDR2 YSYEKL. Trimming cost V 4 bases and J 5 bases; bases outside gene matches: 11. This CDR3 spans 16 amino acids. The CDR3 nucleotides are TGCGCCAGCAGCCTTTCGGAGGTAGCGGGAAGAGATACGCAGTATTTT. Its translation: CASSLSEVAGRDTQYF.

The chain links TRBV20-1 to TRBJ2-1; 11 positions agree with TRBD2. The CDR3 sequence is 19 residues long. V shed 0 bases and J 9 bases; nucleotides not matched to a gene: 19. Per germline, CDR1 DFQATT and CDR2 SNEGSKA (reference sequence). CDR3 nucleotides: TGCAGTGCTAGAGATCTTTTTGTGGCGCTAGCGGGAGGTACGAGTGAGCAGTTCTTC. Its protein product is CSARDLFVALAGGTSEQFF.

CDR3 protein: CSARVSGNYGYTF. The CDR3 nucleotides are TGCAGTGCTAGAGTATCAGGGAACTATGGCTACACCTTC. The chain has TRBV20-1 and TRBJ1-2; TRBD1 is a possible D gene (5 bases). CDR3 length: 13 residues. CDR1 is DFQATT, CDR2 SNEGSKA, per germline (reference sequence). Trimming stripped 1 base from V and 2 bases from J, with 8 bases between.

This chain links TRBV6-5 with TRBJ2-3; D may be TRBD2 (5 bases). CDR3 length: 14 residues. Germline V lookup: CDR1 MNHEY, CDR2 SVGAGI. V shed 5 bases and J shed 2 bases, with 11 bases lying between them. The DNA for the CDR3 is TGTGCCAGCAGTCGGGGAGCGGCCACAGATACGCAGTATTTT. This gives the protein CASSRGAATDTQYF.

The gene calls are TRBV28 and TRBJ2-3; D perhaps matches TRBD2 (5 bases). The CDR3 has 14 residues. Trimming took off 7 bases at V and 1 base at J, with 12 bases between the two ends. Germline V gives CDR1 MDHEN, CDR2 SYDVKM. In DNA form, the CDR3 reads TGTGCCAGCATAGAAGTGGAGGGCACAGATACGCAGTATTTT. This codes for CASIEVEGTDTQYF.

A word on this clonotype: One end of the junction does not line up with germline, which may come from a read error. The CDR3 protein is CANSLRQKDSLTHVLTF. The CDR3 DNA reads as TGTGCCAACAGTTTAAGACAGAAGGACTCTCTGACCCACGTCCTGACTTTC. The chain recombines TRBV12-3 or TRBV12-4 with TRBJ2-6; TRBD1 or TRBD2 may be the D gene (5 bases each). There are 17 residues in the CDR3.